This entry lists 10 T cell receptor beta chains sequenced from one sample in a study of T-cell reconstitution after alpha-beta-depleted transplantation in children. TCRbeta library construction was performed incorporating unique molecular identifiers. TCRdb re-called the PCR reads with MiXCR, one entry per CDR3 protein. Among 100,000 to 130,000 distinct CDR3 sequences listed, around 6.4% were seen once. Specimen: PBMCs, mostly from graft donor cells, collected 360 days after TCRalphabeta/CD19-depleted stem cell transplant. The receptors were gathered from a male patient aged 2 to 10 who had a stem cell transplant for acute lymphoblastic leukemia, so the T cells may come from the graft donor.

This clonotype has a count of ten or more. V and J are TRBV11-2 and TRBJ2-1, with D possibly matching TRBD1 (5 bases). CDR1 is SGHAT and CDR2 is FQNNGV in the germline V gene. The V end lost 1 base, the J end lost 5 bases, and 21 bases lay between the germline ends. This CDR3 region has 18 residues. The CDR3 region is CASSLVGSRRGGHNEQFF. The CDR3 DNA reads TGTGCCAGCAGCTTAGTTGGAAGTAGAAGGGGTGGACACAATGAGCAGTTCTTC.

This clonotype came up a few times. The J gene is TRBJ1-6, the V gene TRBV7-6; 7 bases align to TRBD1. The germline CDR1 and CDR2 sequences are SGHVS and FNYEAQ. The CDR3 length is 14 residues. V was pared by 5 bases and J by 9 bases, with 7 bases of the junction left unmatched. In DNA form, the CDR3 reads TGTGCCAGCAGCCCGCGGACAGGAGGTTCACCCCTCCACTTT. Its protein product is CASSPRTGGSPLHF. Variable domain in full (rest from reference TRBV7-6 and TRBJ1-6): GAGVSQSPRYKVTKRGQDVALRCDPISGHVSLYWYRQALGQGPEFLTYFNYEAQQDKSGLPNDRFSAERPEGSISTLTIQRTEQRDSAMYRCASSPRTGGSPLHFGNGTRLTVT.

This clonotype was detected ten times or more. CDR3 in amino acids: CASSDPGAGGTDTQYF. The CDR3 nucleotides are TGTGCCAGCAGCGATCCGGGCGCGGGAGGAACAGATACGCAGTATTTT. V is TRBV9 and J is TRBJ2-3; 8 positions match TRBD2. Germline V gives CDR1 SGDLS, CDR2 YYNGEE. J was trimmed by 3 bases and V by 3 bases; bases with no gene match: 9. The CDR3 spans 16 residues.

This clonotype was detected only once. CDR3 region: CASSLRTGGNEQYF. CDR3 DNA sequence: TGTGCCAGCAGCTTACGGACAGGGGGAAACGAGCAGTACTTC. The V call is TRBV7-6, the J call TRBJ2-7; 10 bases map to TRBD1. From germline, CDR1 is SGHVS and CDR2 FNYEAQ. V was clipped by 2 bases and J by 5 bases; unmatched bases: 3. This CDR3 has 14 amino acids.

This clonotype came up many times. The rearrangement uses TRBV20-1 and TRBJ2-2; the match to TRBD2 covers 8 bases. This CDR3 contains 13 residues. Germline V gives CDR1 DFQATT, CDR2 SNEGSKA (reference sequence). With 7 bases clipped from V and 1 base from J, the junction kept 2 bases outside the gene matches. For the CDR3, the DNA is TGCAGTGTCCGGGAGGGGAACACCGGGGAGCTGTTTTTT. Translated, it gives CSVREGNTGELFF.

Ten or more counts support this clonotype. This chain uses TRBV5-1 with TRBJ2-7; TRBD2 might be the D (5 bases). The CDR3 totals 14 residues. The germline V gene encodes CDR1 SGHRS and CDR2 YFSETQ. Trimming stripped 6 bases from V and 9 bases from J, with 22 bases between. The chain's CDR3 is CASTREGDLRGQYF. CDR3 bases: TGCGCCAGCACCAGAGAGGGTGACCTACGAGGGCAGTACTTC.

There are many counts of this clonotype. The rearrangement links TRBV7-9 to TRBJ2-7; possibly TRBD2 for D (6 bases). This CDR3 has 16 residues. Trimming took off 5 bases at V and 2 bases at J, with 19 bases between the two ends. Germline lookup yields CDR1 SEHNR and CDR2 FQNEAQ (reference sequence). As DNA, the CDR3 is TGTGCCAGCAGCATCCCTTTGGGGGGAAGGCCCTACGAGCAGTACTTC. It yields the protein CASSIPLGGRPYEQYF.

The table lists this clonotype with many counts. The chain links TRBV29-1 to TRBJ2-7; no clear D gene. Germline CDR1 is SQVTM and CDR2 is ANQGSEA. The CDR3 totals 11 residues. Trimming shortened V by 1 base and J by 4 bases, and 5 bases separated the two germline ends. This CDR3 is CSVEVEYEQYF. The CDR3 DNA sequence: TGCAGCGTTGAAGTGGAGTACGAGCAGTACTTC.

This clonotype was recorded many times. The chain is built from TRBV7-9 and TRBJ2-1, with no clear D. Per the germline V gene, CDR1 is SEHNR and CDR2 is FQNEAQ (reference sequence). Trimming took off 5 bases at V and 2 bases at J, with 13 bases between the two ends. The CDR3 spans 15 residues. CDR3 in amino acids: CASSPPRTAYNEQFF. In nucleotides, the CDR3 is TGTGCCAGCAGCCCCCCGAGGACGGCCTACAATGAGCAGTTCTTC.

V gene TRBV11-2 combines with J gene TRBJ1-2; possible D gene TRBD1, 5 bases. This CDR3 has 13 amino acids. The ends were cut back, 5 bases at V and 7 bases at J, with 14 bases in the middle. The germline V gene has CDR1 SGHAT and CDR2 FQNNGV. The CDR3 sequence is CASSTRDGGGYTF. For the CDR3, the DNA is TGTGCCAGCAGCACGAGGGACGGCGGTGGCTACACCTTC.